This T cell receptor beta chain was sequenced for a study of T cell responses to AZD1222 COVID-19 vaccine. For the study at large: Second-dose recipients at about 4 or about 12 weeks were treated as one pooled group. Regarding the study as a whole: There were mostly white British donors and more females than males, and clonal diversity was possibly underestimated.

About this clone: Its specificity is unknown.

There are 15 residues in the CDR3. V shed 1 base and J shed 2 bases, with 9 bases lying between them. CDR1 and CDR2 from the germline V gene are SGHTA and FQGNSA. Only in-frame clones appear in the TCRdb table, and some are missing; sequencing was by immunoSEQ multiplex PCR. The sample lists over 90,000 clones, almost 85% occurring once. The source of this sequence is an adult in good health. The rearrangement links TRBV7-2 to TRBJ1-5; possible D gene TRBD1, 5 bases. This sample comprised peripheral blood, obtained on day 0 of AZD1222 vaccination. Here the CDR3 reads CASSLDSGRNQPQHF. DNA for the CDR3: TGTGCCAGCAGCTTAGATTCGGGGCGCAATCAGCCCCAGCATTTT.